This T cell receptor beta chain was recovered during a study of blood T cell repertoires in COVID-19. As for the study in general: In each case, the material was cDNA or gDNA derived from T cells, B-cell-depleted T cells, or PBMCs.

While infection was still active, Seattle patients were enrolled and then followed longitudinally. Profiling relied on immunoSEQ multiplex PCR, and the TCRdb table lists in-frame clones only, not all of them. Of approximately 290,000 clones listed, 84% were seen once; the top ten hold approximately 15%. The sequencing input was peripheral blood. The receptor was isolated from a person between 65 and 80 years old with COVID-19, enrolled during active disease.

The CDR3: CASTLTGGSNYGYTF. DNA for the CDR3: TGTGCCAGCACCCTGACAGGCGGATCTAACTATGGCTACACCTTC. The rearrangement joins TRBV11-2 to TRBJ1-2; D may be TRBD1 (6 bases). The germline V gene encodes CDR1 SGHAT and CDR2 FQNNGV. The CDR3 is made up of 15 amino acids. Trimming removed 7 bases from V and 0 bases from J, with 15 bases in between.